This entry lists 26 T cell receptor beta chains sequenced from one sample in a study of blood T cell repertoires in COVID-19 (TCRdb year 2020). The library relied on the immunoSEQ multiplex PCR assay. TCRdb stores this immuneACCESS table with in-frame sequences only. Part of the clones is absent; in the studies checked, under half of the shortfall reflects unresolved V genes, and no reason is known for the rest. For this sample there are roughly 150,000 clones; 70% to 90% appear just once. The ten largest clonotypes hold 5% to 6% of the sample. The sequenced sample consisted of peripheral blood. Every receptor here comes from a human donor in a cohort sampled during active COVID-19.

This clone appeared a single time. This chain links TRBV28 with TRBJ2-2; 10 bases fit TRBD2. Unmatched junction bases numbered 4, after V lost 2 bases and J lost 1 base. Germline V gene lookup returns CDR1 MDHEN and CDR2 SYDVKM. This CDR3 has 17 residues. The CDR3 DNA reads as TGTGCCAGCAGTTTACTAGCGGGGGCCTTGAACACCGGGGAGCTGTTTTTT. Protein sequence: CASSLLAGALNTGELFF.

The V and J genes are TRBV11-3 and TRBJ2-2; TRBD1 matches 7 bases. Per the germline V gene, CDR1 is SGHNT and CDR2 is YENEEA. The CDR3 runs to 16 residues. J lost 6 bases, V lost 5 bases, and 12 bases had no gene match. The CDR3 coding sequence is TGTGCCAGCAGCCCTGCTCCGGGACAGCTTCCCGGGGAGCTGTTTTTT. Protein sequence: CASSPAPGQLPGELFF.

The J gene is TRBJ2-1, the V gene TRBV6-1; TRBD2 agrees at 7 bases. Unmatched junction bases numbered 3, after V lost 1 base and J lost 9 bases. Germline-derived CDR1 and CDR2 are MNHNS and SASEGT. CDR3 length: 13 amino acids. CDR3: CASSEVTGGEQFF. In nucleotides, the CDR3 is TGTGCCAGCAGTGAAGTGACGGGGGGTGAGCAGTTCTTC.

This clone was seen just once. The chain recombines TRBV30 with TRBJ2-5, with D perhaps matching TRBD1 (7 bases). The CDR3 is 14 amino acids. The germline gives CDR1 GTSNPN, CDR2 SVGIG (reference sequence). The V end was cut by 4 bases, the J end by 4 bases, with 16 bases between. The CDR3 protein is CAWNLQGGGETQYF. In DNA form, the CDR3 reads TGTGCCTGGAACCTTCAGGGGGGCGGAGAGACCCAGTACTTC.

This rearrangement joins TRBV7-4 to TRBJ1-6; 8 bases are shared with TRBD1. Germline CDR1 is SGHVT and CDR2 is SQSDAQ. The CDR3 length is 14 residues. V shed 9 bases and J 9 bases; nucleotides not matched to a gene: 10. The CDR3 DNA reads TGTGCCAGAACACCGGGACAGGCCCGTTCACCCCTCCACTTT. Translation gives CARTPGQARSPLHF.

The chain uses TRBV6-1 and TRBJ2-3; 14 positions agree with TRBD2. CDR3 length: 19 amino acids. Trimming removed 4 bases from V and 0 bases from J; junction bases left unmatched: 9. The germline CDR1 and CDR2 sequences are MNHNS and SASEGT. In DNA, the CDR3 is TGTGCCAGCAGTGTGGGACTAGCGGGAGTTCCCTTAAGCACAGATACGCAGTATTTT. Translating it yields CASSVGLAGVPLSTDTQYF.

This clone has only one observation. This rearrangement joins TRBV5-1 to TRBJ2-1; 8 positions agree with TRBD2. This CDR3 is 16 amino acids long. Germline loops: CDR1 SGHRS, CDR2 YFSETQ. After removal of 6 bases from V and 3 bases from J, the junction contained 11 bases not matched to a gene. The CDR3 DNA is TGCGCCAGCAACATGCAGTCCGGGACTAGCTACAATGAGCAGTTCTTC. Translation gives CASNMQSGTSYNEQFF.

The chain links TRBV2 to TRBJ1-1; possibly TRBD1 for D (6 bases). The CDR3 spans 15 residues. Germline V CDR1 and CDR2: SNHLY, FYNNEI. Trimming pared 6 bases from V and 1 base from J, leaving 15 bases between. The CDR3 coding sequence is TGTGCCAGCAGGGGGGGGCAGACGGAGAACACTGAAGCTTTCTTT. Amino acids: CASRGGQTENTEAFF.

This sequence joins TRBV23-1 and TRBJ2-1; 9 positions agree with TRBD2. TRBV23-1 is assigned to the ORF class and has an uncertain function. V gave up 2 bases and J gave up 0 bases; unmatched junction bases: 2. This CDR3 region has 16 residues. CDR3 nucleotide sequence: TGCGCCAGCAGTCAAAATAGCGGGAGCTCCTACAATGAGCAGTTCTTC. It codes for CASSQNSGSSYNEQFF.

This chain uses TRBV6-2 or TRBV6-3 with TRBJ1-4; TRBD1 is a possible D gene (5 bases). CDR1 and CDR2 (germline): MNHEY, SVGEGT. The germline V and J ends were trimmed by 0 bases and 3 bases, with 11 bases remaining between them. This CDR3 has 16 amino acids. The CDR3 nucleotides are TGTGCCAGCAGTTACTCGAGGAGGGGACCTAATGAAAAACTGTTTTTT. Its protein is CASSYSRRGPNEKLFF.

The rearrangement uses TRBV11-3 and TRBJ2-3, with 11 bases that match TRBD2. The V gene's germline CDR1 is SGHNT and CDR2 YENEEA. The CDR3 runs to 17 residues. After removal of 1 base from V and 0 bases from J, the junction contained 3 bases not matched to a gene. The CDR3 coding sequence is TGTGCCAGCAGCTTAGTCCGGACTAGCGGGAGCACAGATACGCAGTATTTT. It yields the protein CASSLVRTSGSTDTQYF.

This clone has at least ten counts. The CDR3 protein is CAWSGQEQYF. CDR3 in DNA: TGTGCCTGGAGTGGTCAAGAGCAGTACTTC. J is TRBJ2-7 and V is TRBV30; no reliable D call. The CDR3 loop spans 10 amino acids. From germline, CDR1 is GTSNPN and CDR2 SVGIG (reference sequence). V was shortened by 1 base and J by 7 bases, with 5 bases between the two germline ends.

The chain carries TRBV28 and TRBJ2-7; the match to TRBD1 covers 10 bases. The CDR3 is 14 residues long. V gave up 3 bases and J gave up 6 bases; unmatched junction bases: 5. Per germline, CDR1 MDHEN and CDR2 SYDVKM. In DNA form, the CDR3 reads TGTGCCAGCAGTTTTTCTGACAGGGGGCTCGAGCAGTACTTC. Protein sequence: CASSFSDRGLEQYF.

This clone was picked up a small number of times. This chain joins TRBV2 and TRBJ1-2; D gene uncertain. The CDR3 totals 12 residues. Trimming left V 4 bases short and J 4 bases short, with 7 bases between. Germline loops: CDR1 SNHLY, CDR2 FYNNEI. The CDR3 DNA follows: TGTGCCAGCAGTGGTGGCCCCTATGGCTACACCTTC. Residues: CASSGGPYGYTF.

The chain couples TRBV10-3 to TRBJ1-3; a weak D match, TRBD1 (6 bases). CDR1 is ENHRY, CDR2 SYGVKD, per germline. Deletions cut 4 bases from V and 3 bases from J, with 13 bases between. This CDR3 contains 15 residues. CDR3 DNA: TGTGCCATCAGTGGGTCAGGGGTCTTTGGAAACACCATATATTTT. Its translation: CAISGSGVFGNTIYF.

As concerns this clone: Other DNA sequences within the sample encode an identical CDR3. V and J are TRBV7-2 and TRBJ2-7, with a weak D call TRBD1 (5 bases). The V end lost 0 bases, the J end lost 3 bases, and 9 bases lay between the germline ends. The CDR3 extends over 14 amino acids. Germline V CDR1 and CDR2: SGHTA, FQGNSA. The CDR3 reads CASSLAGQGYEQYF. CDR3 DNA sequence: TGTGCCAGCAGCTTAGCGGGCCAGGGCTACGAGCAGTACTTC. Full variable domain (remainder filled in from reference TRBV7-2 and TRBJ2-7): GAGVSQSPSNKVTEKGKDVELRCDPISGHTALYWYRQSLGQGLEFLIYFQGNSAPDKSGLPSDRFSAERTGGSVSTLTIQRTQQEDSAVYLCASSLAGQGYEQYFGPGTRLTVT.

V is TRBV24-1 and J is TRBJ1-5, with 8 bases matching TRBD1. V lost 3 bases and J lost 3; bases outside the gene matches: 6. Germline V lookup: CDR1 KGHDR, CDR2 SFDVKD. The CDR3 is 16 amino acids. For the CDR3, the DNA is TGTGCCACCAGTGATCCCAACAGGGGGGACAATCAGCCCCAGCATTTT. Protein: CATSDPNRGDNQPQHF.

The chain is built from TRBV11-2 and TRBJ1-2; perhaps TRBD1 as D (6 bases). The V end was cut by 5 bases, the J end by 5 bases, with 12 bases between. CDR1 is SGHAT and CDR2 is FQNNGV in the germline V gene. The CDR3 is 13 residues long. CDR3: CASSPDRQYGYTF. In nucleotides, the CDR3 is TGTGCCAGCAGCCCAGACAGGCAATATGGCTACACCTTC.

The J gene is TRBJ1-4, the V gene TRBV28, with TRBD1 as a possible D gene (6 bases). V shed 3 bases and J shed 0 bases, with 11 bases lying between them. CDR3 length: 16 residues. The V gene's germline CDR1 is MDHEN and CDR2 SYDVKM. CDR3 sequence (DNA): TGTGCCAGCAGTTTTCAGGGGATGACAACTAATGAAAAACTGTTTTTT. It encodes CASSFQGMTTNEKLFF.

V is TRBV5-4 and J is TRBJ2-7, with 10 bases aligning to TRBD1. The CDR3 has 15 amino acids. The germline V gene encodes CDR1 SGHNT and CDR2 YYREEE (reference sequence). Germline trimming cut 4 bases from V and 3 bases from J; bases unmatched to any gene: 7. CDR3 residues: CASSPGGTGVYEQYF. In nucleotides, the CDR3 is TGTGCCAGCAGCCCGGGGGGGACAGGGGTCTACGAGCAGTACTTC.

This chain links TRBV5-1 with TRBJ2-3, with D maybe TRBD1 (5 bases). Germline assignment: CDR1 SGHRS and CDR2 YFSETQ. V was cut by 0 bases and J by 8 bases, with 10 bases left in between. The CDR3 extends over 13 amino acids. CDR3 DNA sequence: TGCGCCAGCAGCTTGGAGGGGAAGGGTACGCAGTATTTT. Protein: CASSLEGKGTQYF. Full variable domain (missing parts from reference TRBV5-1 and TRBJ2-3): KAGVTQTPRYLIKTRGQQVTLSCSPISGHRSVSWYQQTPGQGLQFLFEYFSETQRNKGNFPGRFSGRQFSNSRSEMNVSTLELGDSALYLCASSLEGKGTQYFGPGTRLTVL.

This sequence joins TRBV2 and TRBJ1-2, with D possibly being TRBD1 (5 bases). Germline lookup yields CDR1 SNHLY and CDR2 FYNNEI. The CDR3 covers 13 residues. Trimming stripped 3 bases from V and 5 bases from J, with 10 bases between. CDR3 coding DNA: TGTGCCAGCAGTGAGGGGCCCGGTTATGGCTACACCTTC. Translation gives CASSEGPGYGYTF. Supplemented by reference TRBV2 and TRBJ1-2, the full variable domain reads EPEVTQTPSHQVTQMGQEVILRCVPISNHLYFYWYRQILGQKVEFLVSFYNNEISEKSEIFDDQFSVERPDGSNFTLKIRSTKLEDSAMYFCASSEGPGYGYTFGSGTRLTVV.

The rearrangement links TRBV5-6 to TRBJ1-4, with TRBD1 identical over 8 bases. V lost 3 bases to trimming and J lost 8 bases; unmatched junction nucleotides: 3. This CDR3 contains 13 residues. Germline CDR1 and CDR2: SGHDT and YYEEEE. For the CDR3, the DNA is TGTGCCAGCAGCTGGGGGGACAGGGAAAAACTGTTTTTT. It is translated as CASSWGDREKLFF.

The CDR3 DNA reads TGCAGTGCTAGTTCAGGCTGGCAAGAGACCCAGTACTTC. Translating gives CSASSGWQETQYF. The chain joins TRBV20-1 to TRBJ2-5; no firm D call. V was trimmed by 3 bases and J by 2 bases, leaving 10 bases between them. The CDR3 length is 13 residues. The germline V gene has CDR1 DFQATT and CDR2 SNEGSKA (reference sequence).

The gene calls are TRBV27 and TRBJ2-3, with a weak D call TRBD1 (5 bases). CDR3 size: 20 residues. The germline V gene encodes CDR1 MNHEY and CDR2 SMNVEV (reference sequence). V was trimmed by 6 bases and J by 0 bases, leaving 28 bases between them. The CDR3 loop reads CASSRRPNDRNLLSTDTQYF. The DNA for the CDR3 is TGTGCCAGCAGCCGAAGACCAAACGACAGAAACCTTCTGAGCACAGATACGCAGTATTTT.

This rearrangement joins TRBV20-1 to TRBJ1-1; D may be TRBD1 (5 bases). The CDR3 runs 12 residues. Germline V lookup: CDR1 DFQATT, CDR2 SNEGSKA (reference sequence). V was clipped by 6 bases and J by 6 bases, with 14 bases between them. The CDR3 reads CSASRVGPEAFF. CDR3 coding DNA: TGCAGTGCCAGTCGCGTGGGGCCTGAAGCTTTCTTT.